This TCR beta chain originates from a study of metastatic and nonmetastatic thyroid tumors. Overall study: Thyroid patients, malignant and benign, had repertoires compared across blood and tumor or nodule tissue.

In the authors' workflow: The study took CDR3 differences across clinicopathological groups and made a distant-metastasis classifier for papillary thyroid cancer from them. TCRdb re-called clones from the PCR reads using MiXCR. TCRdb assigned the V and J calls; the authors' analysis was not used. Of under 35,000 clones listed, roughly a fifth were seen once; the top ten hold about 22%. This clone has a count of ten or more. Antigen specificity is unknown. Each patient came to thyroid surgery without any prior treatment (of any kind). Study-wide results and caveats: The study reportedly found significantly higher TCR beta diversity in malignant thyroid tumors than benign nodules, in blood and tumor.

Trimming shortened V by 5 bases and J by 6 bases, and 16 bases separated the two germline ends. This CDR3 is built from 14 residues. Germline CDR1 SGHAT, CDR2 FQNNGV. The TCR comes from a female donor with papillary thyroid cancer or a benign thyroid nodule (not recorded which). Some clones in this sample may be carry-over from other donors' samples. Sequencing was carried out using blood. The J gene is TRBJ1-2, the V gene TRBV11-2; a possible D gene is TRBD1 (6 bases). CDR3 DNA sequence: TGTGCCAGCAGCCCAGGGGAGGGATTGGATGGCTACACCTTC. Encoded protein: CASSPGEGLDGYTF.